Below, one TCR beta chain is given with its context. CD45RA+ naive and CD45RA-negative memory subsets were separated from CD4+ cells. Sequencing used immunoSEQ multiplex PCR; TCRdb keeps in-frame clones, though not all of them. Of some 2,500,000 clones listed, around 92% were seen once; the top ten hold around 0.38%. The CDR3 spans 18 residues. Germline V CDR1 and CDR2: SGHTA, FQGNSA. V trimming: 2 bases; J trimming: 3 bases; junction bases outside the gene matches: 11. These data belong to a study of shared clonotypes between healthy human individuals. This TCR was sampled from a man aged 18 to 30 in good health. Some clones in this sample may be carry-over from other donors' samples. Sequencing was done on a sample of naive CD4+ T cells from PBMCs. The subset is: CD45RA+ positively selected. The chain uses TRBV7-2 and TRBJ2-3; 10 bases map to TRBD2. CDR3 residues: CASSLKSLAGVGTDTQYF. The CDR3 coding sequence is TGTGCCAGCAGCTTAAAGTCTCTAGCGGGAGTCGGAACAGATACGCAGTATTTT.